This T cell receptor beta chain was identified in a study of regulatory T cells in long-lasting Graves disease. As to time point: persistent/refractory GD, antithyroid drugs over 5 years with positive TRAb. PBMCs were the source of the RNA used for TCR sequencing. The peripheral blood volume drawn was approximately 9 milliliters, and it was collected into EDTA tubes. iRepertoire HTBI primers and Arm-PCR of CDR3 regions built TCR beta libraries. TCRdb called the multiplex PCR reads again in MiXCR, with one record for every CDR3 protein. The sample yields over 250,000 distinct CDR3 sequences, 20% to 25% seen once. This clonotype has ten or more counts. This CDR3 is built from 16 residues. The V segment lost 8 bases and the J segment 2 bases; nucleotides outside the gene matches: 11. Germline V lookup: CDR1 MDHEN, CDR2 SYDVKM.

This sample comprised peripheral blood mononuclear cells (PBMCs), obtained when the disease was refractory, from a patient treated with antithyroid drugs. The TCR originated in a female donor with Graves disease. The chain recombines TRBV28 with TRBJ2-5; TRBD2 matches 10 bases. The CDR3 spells CASGNLAGVSQETQYF. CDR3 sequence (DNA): TGTGCCAGCGGAAATCTAGCGGGAGTATCTCAAGAGACCCAGTACTTC.